The TCR beta chain under discussion was sequenced for a study of shared clonotypes between healthy human individuals. Trimming removed 8 bases from V and 2 bases from J, with 13 bases in between. Germline lookup yields CDR1 SGHRS and CDR2 YFSETQ. The CDR3 is made up of 14 amino acids. Study results and limitations: Naive subsets, compared against memory subsets, generally had larger estimated richness values.

The DNA input per sorted-subset replicate PCR was about 0.2 ug, corresponding to roughly 30,000 T cell genomes. Profiling relied on immunoSEQ multiplex PCR, and the TCRdb table lists in-frame clones only, not all of them. Here the sample spans some 2.3 million clones, 85% to 95% being singletons. About this clone: Its antigen is not identified.

V usage is TRBV5-1 and J usage is TRBJ2-2, with D perhaps given as TRBD1 or TRBD2 (5 bases each). The sample comprised naive CD4+ T cells from PBMCs. Indicated subset: CD45RA+ positively selected. This clonotype originated in a man between 18 and 35 years old in good health. Some clones in this sample may be carry-over from other donors' samples. For the CDR3, the DNA is TGCGCCAGTACAGGCAGGACTAACACCGGGGAGCTGTTTTTT. Translation: CASTGRTNTGELFF. Looking up the rest from reference TRBV5-1 and TRBJ2-2 gives the full variable domain: KAGVTQTPRYLIKTRGQQVTLSCSPISGHRSVSWYQQTPGQGLQFLFEYFSETQRNKGNFPGRFSGRQFSNSRSEMNVSTLELGDSALYLCASTGRTNTGELFFGEGSRLTVL.